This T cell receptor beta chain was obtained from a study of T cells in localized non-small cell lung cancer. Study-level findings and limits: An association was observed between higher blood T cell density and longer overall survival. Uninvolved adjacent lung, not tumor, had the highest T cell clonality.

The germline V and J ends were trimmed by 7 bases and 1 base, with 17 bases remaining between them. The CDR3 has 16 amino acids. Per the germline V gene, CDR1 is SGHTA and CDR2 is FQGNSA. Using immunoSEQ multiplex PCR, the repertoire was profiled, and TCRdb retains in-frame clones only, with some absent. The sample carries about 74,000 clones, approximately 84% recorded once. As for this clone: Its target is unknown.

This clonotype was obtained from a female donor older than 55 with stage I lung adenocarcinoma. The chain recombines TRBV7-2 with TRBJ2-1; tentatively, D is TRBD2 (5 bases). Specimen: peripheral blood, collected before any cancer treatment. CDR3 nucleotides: TGTGCCAGCACCCAAATAGCCGGGGTGTCCTACAATGAGCAGTTCTTC. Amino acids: CASTQIAGVSYNEQFF.